The T cell receptor beta chain described here comes from a study of shared clonotypes between healthy human individuals. The authors' processing: As immunoSEQ supplied junction-only sequences (without quality scores), filtering differed. Sequencing used immunoSEQ multiplex PCR; TCRdb keeps in-frame clones, though not all of them. V and J calls and clone size are given by that table; D and trimming were obtained from the DNA. This sample yields some 2,000,000 clones, of which about 95% are seen a single time; around 1.1% belongs to the top ten. The germline CDR1 and CDR2 sequences are SEHNR and FQNEAQ (reference sequence). The length of the CDR3 is 15 residues. Trimming cost V 5 bases and J 4 bases, with 18 bases left between them. CD45RO-negative CD8 cells positively selected for CCR7 made up the naive population, which excluded terminally differentiated effector memory CD45RA+ cells.

The origin of this receptor is a man aged 18 to 29 in good health. The rearrangement joins TRBV7-9 to TRBJ2-7; D is undetermined. Sequenced: naive CD8+ T cells sorted from blood. CDR3 nucleotide sequence: TGTGCCAGCAGCGCAGACCCGGACCGTTCTTACGAGCAGTACTTC. Amino acid sequence: CASSADPDRSYEQYF.